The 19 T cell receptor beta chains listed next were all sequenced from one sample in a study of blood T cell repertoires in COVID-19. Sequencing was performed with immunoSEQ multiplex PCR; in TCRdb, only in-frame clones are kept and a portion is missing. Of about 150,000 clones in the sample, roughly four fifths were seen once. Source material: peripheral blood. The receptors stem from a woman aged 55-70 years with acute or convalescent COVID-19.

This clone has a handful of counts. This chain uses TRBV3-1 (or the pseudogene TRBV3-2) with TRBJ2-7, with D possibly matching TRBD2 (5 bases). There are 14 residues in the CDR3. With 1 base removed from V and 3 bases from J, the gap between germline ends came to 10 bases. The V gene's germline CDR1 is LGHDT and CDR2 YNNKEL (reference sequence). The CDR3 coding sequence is TGTGCCAGCAGCCAAGTCTCGGGAAACTACGAGCAGTACTTC. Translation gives CASSQVSGNYEQYF.

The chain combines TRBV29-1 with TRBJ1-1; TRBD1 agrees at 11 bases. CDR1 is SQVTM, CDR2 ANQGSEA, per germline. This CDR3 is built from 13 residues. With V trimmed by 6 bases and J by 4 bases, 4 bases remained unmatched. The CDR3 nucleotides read TGCAGCGTGGCCGGGACAGGGGGCACTGAAGCTTTCTTT. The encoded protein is CSVAGTGGTEAFF.

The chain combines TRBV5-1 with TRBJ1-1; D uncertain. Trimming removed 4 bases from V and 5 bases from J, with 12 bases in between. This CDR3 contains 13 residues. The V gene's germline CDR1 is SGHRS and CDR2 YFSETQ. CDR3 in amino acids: CASSVFEGTEAFF. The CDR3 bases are TGCGCCAGCAGCGTTTTTGAGGGAACTGAAGCTTTCTTT. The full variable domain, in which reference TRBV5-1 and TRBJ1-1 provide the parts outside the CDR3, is KAGVTQTPRYLIKTRGQQVTLSCSPISGHRSVSWYQQTPGQGLQFLFEYFSETQRNKGNFPGRFSGRQFSNSRSEMNVSTLELGDSALYLCASSVFEGTEAFFGQGTRLTVV.

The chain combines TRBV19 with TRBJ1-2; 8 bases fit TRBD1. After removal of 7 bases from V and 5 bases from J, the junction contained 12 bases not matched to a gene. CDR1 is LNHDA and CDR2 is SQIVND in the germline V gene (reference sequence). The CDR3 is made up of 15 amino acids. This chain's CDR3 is CASTIRAGGLYGYTF. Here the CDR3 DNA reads TGTGCCAGTACCATTAGGGCAGGGGGCCTGTATGGCTACACCTTC.

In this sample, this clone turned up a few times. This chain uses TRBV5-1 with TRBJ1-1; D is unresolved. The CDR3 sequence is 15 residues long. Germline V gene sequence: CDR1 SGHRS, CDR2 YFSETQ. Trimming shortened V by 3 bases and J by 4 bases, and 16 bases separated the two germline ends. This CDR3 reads CASSSTGRTSTEAFF. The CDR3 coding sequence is TGCGCCAGCAGCTCGACCGGGAGGACTTCCACTGAAGCTTTCTTT.

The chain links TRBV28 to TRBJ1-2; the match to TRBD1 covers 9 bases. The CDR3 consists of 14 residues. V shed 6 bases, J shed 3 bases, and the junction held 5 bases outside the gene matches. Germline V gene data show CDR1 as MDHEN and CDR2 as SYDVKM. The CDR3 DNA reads TGTGCCAGCAGAAGAGGACAGGGGTACTATGGCTACACCTTC. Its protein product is CASRRGQGYYGYTF.

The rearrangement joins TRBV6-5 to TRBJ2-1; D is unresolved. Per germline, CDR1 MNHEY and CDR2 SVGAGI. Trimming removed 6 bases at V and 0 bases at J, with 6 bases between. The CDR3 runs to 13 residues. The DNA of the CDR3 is TGTGCCAGCAGAGTGAGCTCCTACAATGAGCAGTTCTTC. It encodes CASRVSSYNEQFF.

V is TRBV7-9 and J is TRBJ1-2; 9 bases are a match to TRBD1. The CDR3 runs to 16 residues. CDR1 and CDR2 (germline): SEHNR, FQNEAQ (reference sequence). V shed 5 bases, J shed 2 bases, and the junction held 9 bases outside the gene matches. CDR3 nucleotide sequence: TGTGCCAGCAGCGACCGGGACAGGGTTATAAACTATGGCTACACCTTC. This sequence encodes CASSDRDRVINYGYTF. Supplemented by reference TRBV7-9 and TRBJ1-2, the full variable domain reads DTGVSQNPRHKITKRGQNVTFRCDPISEHNRLYWYRQTLGQGPEFLTYFQNEAQLEKSRLLSDRFSAERPKGSFSTLEIQRTEQGDSAMYLCASSDRDRVINYGYTFGSGTRLTVV.

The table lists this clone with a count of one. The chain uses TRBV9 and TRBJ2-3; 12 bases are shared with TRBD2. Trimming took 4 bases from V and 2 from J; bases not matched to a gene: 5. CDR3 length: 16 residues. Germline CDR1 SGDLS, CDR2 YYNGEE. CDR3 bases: TGTGCCAGCAGCTTTGCTAGCGGGGGGGTCACAGATACGCAGTATTTT. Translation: CASSFASGGVTDTQYF.

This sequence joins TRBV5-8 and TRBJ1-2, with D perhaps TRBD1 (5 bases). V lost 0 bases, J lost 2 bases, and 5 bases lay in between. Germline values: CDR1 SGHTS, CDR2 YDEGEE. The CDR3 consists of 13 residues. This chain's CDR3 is CASSLDRNYGYTF. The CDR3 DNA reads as TGTGCCAGCAGCTTGGACAGGAACTATGGCTACACCTTC.

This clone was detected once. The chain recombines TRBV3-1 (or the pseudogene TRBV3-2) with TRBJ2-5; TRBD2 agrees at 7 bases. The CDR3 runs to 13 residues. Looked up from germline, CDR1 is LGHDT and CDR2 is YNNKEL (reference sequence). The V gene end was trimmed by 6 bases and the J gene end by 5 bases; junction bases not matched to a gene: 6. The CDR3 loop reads CASSHTGGETQYF. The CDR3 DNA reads TGTGCCAGCAGTCATACCGGGGGGGAGACCCAGTACTTC.

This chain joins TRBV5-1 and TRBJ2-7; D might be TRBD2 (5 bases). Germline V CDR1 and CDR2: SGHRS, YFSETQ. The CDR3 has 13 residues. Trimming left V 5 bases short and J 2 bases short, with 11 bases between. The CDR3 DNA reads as TGCGCCAGCAGGGAGGTTAGAGCCTACGAGCAGTACTTC. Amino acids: CASREVRAYEQYF. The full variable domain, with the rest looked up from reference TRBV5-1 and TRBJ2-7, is KAGVTQTPRYLIKTRGQQVTLSCSPISGHRSVSWYQQTPGQGLQFLFEYFSETQRNKGNFPGRFSGRQFSNSRSEMNVSTLELGDSALYLCASREVRAYEQYFGPGTRLTVT.

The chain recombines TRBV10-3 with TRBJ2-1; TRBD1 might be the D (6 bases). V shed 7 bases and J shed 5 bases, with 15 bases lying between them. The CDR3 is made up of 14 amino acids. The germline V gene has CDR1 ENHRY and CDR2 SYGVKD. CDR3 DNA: TGTGCCATCAAGAAACAGGGCGATAACAATGAGCAGTTCTTC. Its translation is CAIKKQGDNNEQFF.

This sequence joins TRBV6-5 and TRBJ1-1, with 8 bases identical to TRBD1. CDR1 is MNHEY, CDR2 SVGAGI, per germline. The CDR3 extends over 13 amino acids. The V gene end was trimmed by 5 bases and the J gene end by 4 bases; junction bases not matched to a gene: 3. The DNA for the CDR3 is TGTGCCAGCAGTACGCAGGGGGCCACTGAAGCTTTCTTT. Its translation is CASSTQGATEAFF.

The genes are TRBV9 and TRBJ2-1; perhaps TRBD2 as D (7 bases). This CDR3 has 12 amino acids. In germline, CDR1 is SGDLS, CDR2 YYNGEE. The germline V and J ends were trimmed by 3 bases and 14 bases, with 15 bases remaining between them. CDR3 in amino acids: CASSAEGGREFF. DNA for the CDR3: TGTGCCAGCAGCGCCGAGGGGGGGAGAGAGTTCTTC.

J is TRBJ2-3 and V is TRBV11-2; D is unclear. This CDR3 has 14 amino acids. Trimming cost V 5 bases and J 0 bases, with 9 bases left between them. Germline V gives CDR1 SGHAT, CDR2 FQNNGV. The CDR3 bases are TGTGCCAGCAGCCTCATCGGGAGCACAGATACGCAGTATTTT. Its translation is CASSLIGSTDTQYF.

The CDR3 region is CASRGGMTGINEKLFF. The CDR3 DNA reads TGTGCCAGTAGGGGGGGGATGACCGGAATTAATGAAAAACTGTTTTTT. The chain recombines TRBV19 with TRBJ1-4; weak D call: TRBD1 (5 bases). Per germline, CDR1 LNHDA and CDR2 SQIVND (reference sequence). The CDR3 spans 16 residues. The germline V and J ends were trimmed by 6 bases and 4 bases, with 18 bases remaining between them. Based on the CDR3 plus reference TRBV19 and TRBJ1-4, the full variable domain is DGGITQSPKYLFRKEGQNVTLSCEQNLNHDAMYWYRQDPGQGLRLIYYSQIVNDFQKGDIAEGYSVSREKKESFPLTVTSAQKNPTAFYLCASRGGMTGINEKLFFGSGTQLSVL.

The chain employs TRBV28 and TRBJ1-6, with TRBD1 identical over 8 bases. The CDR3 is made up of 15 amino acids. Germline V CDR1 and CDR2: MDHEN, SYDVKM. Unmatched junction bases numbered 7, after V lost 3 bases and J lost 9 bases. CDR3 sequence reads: CASSFGQGISSPLHF. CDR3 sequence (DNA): TGTGCCAGCAGTTTCGGACAGGGTATTAGTTCACCCCTCCACTTT.

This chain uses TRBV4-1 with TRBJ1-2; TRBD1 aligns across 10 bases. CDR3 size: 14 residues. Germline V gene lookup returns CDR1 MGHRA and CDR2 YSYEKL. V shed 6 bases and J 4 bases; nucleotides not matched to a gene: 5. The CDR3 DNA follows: TGCGCCAGCAGGGCCGGGACAGGGGTCTATGGCTACACCTTC. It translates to CASRAGTGVYGYTF.